Each of the 8 T cell receptor beta chains below was sequenced from the same sample in a study of blood T cell repertoires in COVID-19 (dated by TCRdb to about 2020). The library was made by the immunoSEQ multiplex PCR assay. TCRdb carries this immuneACCESS record with in-frame sequences only. Its versions omit some clonotypes, under half of them owing to an unresolved V gene in the studies checked, with the rest unexplained. In this sample the table shows 250,000 or so clones, about 91% of which occur a single time. The ten largest make up 0.95% to 1.5% of the sample. Specimen: PBMCs or T cells enriched from blood (not recorded which). These receptors were collected from a human donor in a cohort exposed to, infected with or recovered from COVID-19 (not recorded which). The donor label of this sample is uncertain.

This sequence joins TRBV10-2 and TRBJ1-1; no firm D call. V gave up 4 bases and J gave up 1 base, with 10 bases separating them. The germline CDR1 and CDR2 sequences are WSHSY and SAAADI. The CDR3 is made up of 14 amino acids. The CDR3 nucleotides are TGCGCCAGCAGTGCTTCCCTCGGGAACACTGAAGCTTTCTTT. Its translation is CASSASLGNTEAFF.

The chain couples TRBV19 to TRBJ2-3; 8 bases are shared with TRBD1. Germline loops: CDR1 LNHDA, CDR2 SQIVND (reference sequence). The CDR3 runs to 21 residues. The J segment lost 2 bases and the V segment lost 5 bases, leaving 24 bases of the junction unmatched. The CDR3 region is CASSVRDRPLLVVEPTDTQYF. DNA for the CDR3: TGTGCCAGTAGTGTACGGGACAGGCCATTATTAGTGGTGGAACCCACAGATACGCAGTATTTT. Variable domain in full (rest from reference TRBV19 and TRBJ2-3): DGGITQSPKYLFRKEGQNVTLSCEQNLNHDAMYWYRQDPGQGLRLIYYSQIVNDFQKGDIAEGYSVSREKKESFPLTVTSAQKNPTAFYLCASSVRDRPLLVVEPTDTQYFGPGTRLTVL.

The chain is built from TRBV18 and TRBJ1-1; no firm D call. The ends were cut back, 2 bases at V and 4 bases at J, with 14 bases in the middle. Germline loops: CDR1 KGHSH, CDR2 LQKENI. The length of the CDR3 is 15 residues. CDR3 nucleotides: TGTGCCAGCTCACCAACTCCGGGTCGGGGCACTGAAGCTTTCTTT. Its protein is CASSPTPGRGTEAFF.

The chain recombines TRBV18 with TRBJ1-4, with D tentatively TRBD1 (5 bases). V was cut by 1 base and J by 5 bases, with 23 bases left in between. The germline V gene has CDR1 KGHSH and CDR2 LQKENI. The CDR3 runs 19 residues. The CDR3 DNA sequence: TGTGCCAGCTCACCACAAAATTTACAGGCGTCCTACACAAATGAAAAACTGTTTTTT. Amino acids: CASSPQNLQASYTNEKLFF.

This clone was picked up one time. The chain has TRBV12-1 and TRBJ1-1; the table's D call, TRBD1, was not checked against the DNA. TRBV12-1 represents a pseudogene. The CDR3 has 18 amino acids. The CDR3 loop reads CASSCLQGATGMNTEAFF. DNA for the CDR3: TGTGCCAGCAGCTGTCTACAGGGGGCGACTGGAATGAACACTGAAGCTTTCTTT.

This chain links TRBV29-1 with TRBJ2-7, with D possibly being TRBD2 (7 bases). Germline V gene data show CDR1 as SQVTM and CDR2 as ANQGSEA. The CDR3 extends over 15 amino acids. V lost 4 bases and J lost 4, with 20 bases in between. This CDR3 reads CSVVVEVGGPYEQYF. In DNA form, the CDR3 reads TGCAGCGTTGTTGTTGAAGTGGGGGGGCCTTACGAGCAGTACTTC.

This sequence joins TRBV30 and TRBJ1-4; possibly TRBD1 for D (6 bases). Germline V lookup: CDR1 GTSNPN, CDR2 SVGIG (reference sequence). The CDR3 has 13 residues. The ends were cut back, 8 bases at V and 7 bases at J, with 17 bases in the middle. CDR3 sequence reads: CAGTTGLGEKLFF. CDR3 coding DNA: TGTGCCGGAACAACAGGGCTGGGTGAAAAACTGTTTTTT.

A single count supports this clone. This chain joins TRBV29-1 and TRBJ2-3; TRBD2 matches 7 bases. CDR1 and CDR2 from the germline V gene are SQVTM and ANQGSEA. J was trimmed by 4 bases and V by 1 base; bases with no gene match: 5. The CDR3 runs 14 residues. This CDR3 reads CSVEGGREADTQYF. The CDR3 coding sequence is TGCAGCGTTGAAGGGGGCCGGGAGGCAGATACGCAGTATTTT.